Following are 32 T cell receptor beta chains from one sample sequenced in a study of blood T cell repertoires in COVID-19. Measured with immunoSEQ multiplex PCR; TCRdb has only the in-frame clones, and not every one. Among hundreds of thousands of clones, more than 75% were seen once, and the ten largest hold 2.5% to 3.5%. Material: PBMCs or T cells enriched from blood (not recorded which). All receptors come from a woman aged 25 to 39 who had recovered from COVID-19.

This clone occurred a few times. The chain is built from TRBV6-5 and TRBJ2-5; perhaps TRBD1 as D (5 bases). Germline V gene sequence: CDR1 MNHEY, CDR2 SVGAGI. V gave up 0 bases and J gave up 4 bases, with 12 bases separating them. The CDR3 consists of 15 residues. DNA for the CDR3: TGTGCCAGCAGTTACTCTAGGGGTTTCGCAGAGACCCAGTACTTC. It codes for CASSYSRGFAETQYF.

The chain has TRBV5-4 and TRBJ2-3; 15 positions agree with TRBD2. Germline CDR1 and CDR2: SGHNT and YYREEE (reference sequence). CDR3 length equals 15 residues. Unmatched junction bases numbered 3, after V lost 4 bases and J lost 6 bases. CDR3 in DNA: TGTGCCAGCAGCCCTGGGACTAGCGGGAGGGATACGCAGTATTTT. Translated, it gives CASSPGTSGRDTQYF.

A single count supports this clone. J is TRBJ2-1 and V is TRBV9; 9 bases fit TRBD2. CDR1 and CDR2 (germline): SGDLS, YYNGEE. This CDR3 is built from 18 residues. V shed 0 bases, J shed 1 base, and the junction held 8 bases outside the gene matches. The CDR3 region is CASSVGGASGVSYNEQFF. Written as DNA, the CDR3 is TGTGCCAGCAGCGTAGGGGGAGCTAGCGGGGTGTCCTACAATGAGCAGTTCTTC. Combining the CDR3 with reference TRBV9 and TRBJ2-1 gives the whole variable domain DSGVTQTPKHLITATGQRVTLRCSPRSGDLSVYWYQQSLDQGLQFLIQYYNGEERAKGNILERFSAQQFPDLHSELNLSSLELGDSALYFCASSVGGASGVSYNEQFFGPGTRLTVL.

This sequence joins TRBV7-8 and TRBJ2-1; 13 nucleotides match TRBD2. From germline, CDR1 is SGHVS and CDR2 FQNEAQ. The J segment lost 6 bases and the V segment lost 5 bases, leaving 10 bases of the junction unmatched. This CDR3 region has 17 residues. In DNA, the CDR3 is TGTGCCAGCAGCGGGACTAGCGGGGTCCGTCTAGGCAATGAGCAGTTCTTC. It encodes CASSGTSGVRLGNEQFF. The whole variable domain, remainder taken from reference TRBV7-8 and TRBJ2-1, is GAGVSQSPRYKVAKRGQDVALRCDPISGHVSLFWYQQALGQGPEFLTYFQNEAQLDKSGLPSDRFFAERPEGSVSTLKIQRTQQEDSAVYLCASSGTSGVRLGNEQFFGPGTRLTVL.

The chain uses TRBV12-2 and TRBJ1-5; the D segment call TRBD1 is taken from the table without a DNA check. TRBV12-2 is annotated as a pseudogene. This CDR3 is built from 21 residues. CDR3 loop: CASRPADRGGSPTGSNQPQHF. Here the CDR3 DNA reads TGTGCAAGTCGCCCAGCGGACAGAGGCGGATCCCCCACTGGGAGCAATCAGCCCCAGCATTTT.

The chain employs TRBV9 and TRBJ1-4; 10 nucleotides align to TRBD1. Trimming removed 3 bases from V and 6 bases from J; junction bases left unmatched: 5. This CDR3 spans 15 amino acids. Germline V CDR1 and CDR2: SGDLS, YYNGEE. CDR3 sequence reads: CASSDSGTGDEKLFF. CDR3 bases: TGTGCCAGCAGCGACAGCGGGACAGGGGATGAAAAACTGTTTTTT.

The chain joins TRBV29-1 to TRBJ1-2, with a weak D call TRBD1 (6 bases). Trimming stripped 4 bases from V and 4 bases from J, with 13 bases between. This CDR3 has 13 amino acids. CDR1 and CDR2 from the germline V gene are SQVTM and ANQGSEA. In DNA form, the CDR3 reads TGCAGCGTTGGGTCCGGACAGAGCTATGGCTACACCTTC. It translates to CSVGSGQSYGYTF.

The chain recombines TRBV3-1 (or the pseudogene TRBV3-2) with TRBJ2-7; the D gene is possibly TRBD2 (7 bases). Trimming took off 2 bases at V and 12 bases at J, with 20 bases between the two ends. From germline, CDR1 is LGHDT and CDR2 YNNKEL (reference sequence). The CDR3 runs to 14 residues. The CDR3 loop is CASSQPGRGPLRYF. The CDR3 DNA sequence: TGTGCCAGCAGCCAACCGGGGCGGGGGCCTCTCCGGTACTTC.

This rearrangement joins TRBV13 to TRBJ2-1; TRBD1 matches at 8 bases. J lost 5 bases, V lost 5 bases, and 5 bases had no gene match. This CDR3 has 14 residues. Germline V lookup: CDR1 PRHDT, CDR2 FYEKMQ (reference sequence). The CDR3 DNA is TGTGCCAGCAGCCGCAGGGACAGGCACAATGAGCAGTTCTTC. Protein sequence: CASSRRDRHNEQFF.

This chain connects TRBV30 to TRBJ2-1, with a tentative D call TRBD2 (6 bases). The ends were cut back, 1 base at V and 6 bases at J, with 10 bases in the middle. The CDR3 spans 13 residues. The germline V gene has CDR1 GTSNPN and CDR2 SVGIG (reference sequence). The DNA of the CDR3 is TGTGCCTGGAGTGGGCAGGGAGGCAATGAGCAGTTCTTC. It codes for CAWSGQGGNEQFF. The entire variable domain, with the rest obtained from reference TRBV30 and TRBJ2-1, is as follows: SQTIHQWPATLVQPVGSPLSLECTVEGTSNPNLYWYRQAAGRGLQLLFYSVGIGQISSEVPQNLSASRPQDRQFILSSKKLLLSDSGFYLCAWSGQGGNEQFFGPGTRLTVL.

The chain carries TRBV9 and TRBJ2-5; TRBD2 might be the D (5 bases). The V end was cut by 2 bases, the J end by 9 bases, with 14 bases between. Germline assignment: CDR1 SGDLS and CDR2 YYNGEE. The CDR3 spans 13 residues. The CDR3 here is CASSVEGGMAQYF. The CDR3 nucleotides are TGTGCCAGCAGCGTCGAGGGTGGGATGGCCCAGTACTTC.

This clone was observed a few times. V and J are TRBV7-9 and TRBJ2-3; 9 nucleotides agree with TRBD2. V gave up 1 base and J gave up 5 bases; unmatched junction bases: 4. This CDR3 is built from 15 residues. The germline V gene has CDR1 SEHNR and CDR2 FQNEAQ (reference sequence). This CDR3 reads CASSLGAGGVDTQYF. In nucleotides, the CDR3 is TGTGCCAGCAGCTTAGGCGCGGGAGGGGTAGATACGCAGTATTTT.

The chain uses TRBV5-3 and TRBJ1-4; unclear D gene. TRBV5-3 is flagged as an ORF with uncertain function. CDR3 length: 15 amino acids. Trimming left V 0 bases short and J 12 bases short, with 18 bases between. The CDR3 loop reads CARSLVVLVFSELFF. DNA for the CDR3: TGTGCCAGAAGCTTGGTTGTCCTAGTATTTAGTGAACTGTTTTTT.

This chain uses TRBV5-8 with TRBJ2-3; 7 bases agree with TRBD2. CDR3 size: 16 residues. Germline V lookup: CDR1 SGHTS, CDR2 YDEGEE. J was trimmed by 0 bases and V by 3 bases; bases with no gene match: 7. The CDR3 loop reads CASSYPGRGSTDTQYF. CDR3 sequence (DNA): TGTGCCAGCAGCTACCCAGGGAGGGGAAGCACAGATACGCAGTATTTT. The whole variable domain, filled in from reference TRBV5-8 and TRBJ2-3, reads EAGVTQSPTHLIKTRGQQATLRCSPISGHTSVYWYQQALGLGLQFLLWYDEGEERNRGNFPPRFSGRQFPNYSSELNVNALELEDSALYLCASSYPGRGSTDTQYFGPGTRLTVL.

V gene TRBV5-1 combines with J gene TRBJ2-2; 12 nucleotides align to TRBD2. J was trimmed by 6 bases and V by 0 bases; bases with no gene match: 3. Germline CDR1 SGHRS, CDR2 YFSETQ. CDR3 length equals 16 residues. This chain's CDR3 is CASSLGLAGVAGELFF. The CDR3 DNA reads TGCGCCAGCAGCTTGGGACTAGCGGGAGTAGCCGGGGAGCTGTTTTTT.

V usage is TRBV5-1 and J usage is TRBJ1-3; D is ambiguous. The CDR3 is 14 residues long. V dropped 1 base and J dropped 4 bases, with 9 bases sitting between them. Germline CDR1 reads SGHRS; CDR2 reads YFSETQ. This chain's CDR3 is CASSLRAGGNTIYF. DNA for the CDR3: TGCGCCAGCAGCTTGAGGGCGGGAGGAAACACCATATATTTT.

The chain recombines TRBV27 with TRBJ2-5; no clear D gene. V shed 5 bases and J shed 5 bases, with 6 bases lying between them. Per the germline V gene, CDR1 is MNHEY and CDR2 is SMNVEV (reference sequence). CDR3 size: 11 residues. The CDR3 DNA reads TGTGCCAGCAGTCCTCTGGAGACCCAGTACTTC. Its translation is CASSPLETQYF.

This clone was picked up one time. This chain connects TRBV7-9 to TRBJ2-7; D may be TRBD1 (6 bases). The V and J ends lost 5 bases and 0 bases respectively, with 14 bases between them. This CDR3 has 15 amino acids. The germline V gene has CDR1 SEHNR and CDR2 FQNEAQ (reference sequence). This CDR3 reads CASSPSPDSSYEQYF. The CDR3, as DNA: TGTGCCAGCAGCCCCTCCCCGGACAGCTCCTACGAGCAGTACTTC.

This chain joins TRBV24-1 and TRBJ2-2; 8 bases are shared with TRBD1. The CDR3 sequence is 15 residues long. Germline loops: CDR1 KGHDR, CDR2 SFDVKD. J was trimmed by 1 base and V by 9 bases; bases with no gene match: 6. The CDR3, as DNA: TGTGCCACCGGTGGGGGACAGGAGAACACCGGGGAGCTGTTTTTT. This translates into CATGGGQENTGELFF.

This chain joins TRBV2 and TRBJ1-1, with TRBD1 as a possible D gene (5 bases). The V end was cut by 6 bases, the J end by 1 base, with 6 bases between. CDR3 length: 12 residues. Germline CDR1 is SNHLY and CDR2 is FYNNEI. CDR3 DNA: TGTGCCAGCAGCGGGGGGAACACTGAAGCTTTCTTT. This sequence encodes CASSGGNTEAFF.

CDR3: CASSLKWEWSDTQYF. The CDR3 bases are TGTGCCAGCAGCTTAAAGTGGGAGTGGTCCGATACGCAGTATTTT. V and J are TRBV7-2 and TRBJ2-3, with D perhaps matching TRBD2 (5 bases). The CDR3 runs to 15 residues. The germline gives CDR1 SGHTA, CDR2 FQGNSA. With 2 bases removed from V and 6 bases from J, the gap between germline ends came to 15 bases.

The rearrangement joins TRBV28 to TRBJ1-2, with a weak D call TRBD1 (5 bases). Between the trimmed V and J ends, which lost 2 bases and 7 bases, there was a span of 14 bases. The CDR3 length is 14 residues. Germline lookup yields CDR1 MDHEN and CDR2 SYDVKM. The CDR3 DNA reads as TGTGCCAGCAGTTTAGGCAGGGAGGAGGCTGGCTACACCTTC. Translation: CASSLGREEAGYTF.

The CDR3 region has the DNA TGTGCCAGCGCACCGGTTAGCCCTGAAGCTTTCTTT. This gives the protein CASAPVSPEAFF. The chain carries TRBV5-8 and TRBJ1-1; unclear D gene. The CDR3 contains 12 residues. From germline, CDR1 is SGHTS and CDR2 YDEGEE. Trimming took 7 bases from V and 6 from J, leaving 13 bases between them.

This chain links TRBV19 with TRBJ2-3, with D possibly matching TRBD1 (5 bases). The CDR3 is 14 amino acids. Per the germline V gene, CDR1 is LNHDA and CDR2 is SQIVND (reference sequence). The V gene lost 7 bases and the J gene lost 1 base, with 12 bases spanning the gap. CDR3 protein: CASNKGQGTDTQYF. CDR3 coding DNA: TGTGCCAGTAATAAGGGGCAGGGCACAGATACGCAGTATTTT. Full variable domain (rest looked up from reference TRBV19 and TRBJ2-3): DGGITQSPKYLFRKEGQNVTLSCEQNLNHDAMYWYRQDPGQGLRLIYYSQIVNDFQKGDIAEGYSVSREKKESFPLTVTSAQKNPTAFYLCASNKGQGTDTQYFGPGTRLTVL.

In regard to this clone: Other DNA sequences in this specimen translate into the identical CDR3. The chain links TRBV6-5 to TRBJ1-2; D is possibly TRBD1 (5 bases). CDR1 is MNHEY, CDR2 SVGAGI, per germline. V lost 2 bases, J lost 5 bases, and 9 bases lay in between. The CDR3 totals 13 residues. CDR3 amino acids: CASSYGGTYGYTF. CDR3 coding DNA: TGTGCCAGCAGTTACGGAGGGACTTATGGCTACACCTTC.

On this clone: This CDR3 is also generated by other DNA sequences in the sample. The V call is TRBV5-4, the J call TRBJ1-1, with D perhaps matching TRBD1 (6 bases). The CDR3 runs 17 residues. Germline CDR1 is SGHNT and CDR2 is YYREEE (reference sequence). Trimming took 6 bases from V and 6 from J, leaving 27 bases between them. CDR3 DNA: TGTGCCAGCACTAATGGGGGCAGATCGGGGGGGGGATCTGAAGCTTTCTTT. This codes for CASTNGGRSGGGSEAFF. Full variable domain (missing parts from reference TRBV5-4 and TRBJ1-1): ETGVTQSPTHLIKTRGQQVTLRCSSQSGHNTVSWYQQALGQGPQFIFQYYREEENGRGNFPPRFSGLQFPNYSSELNVNALELDDSALYLCASTNGGRSGGGSEAFFGQGTRLTVV.

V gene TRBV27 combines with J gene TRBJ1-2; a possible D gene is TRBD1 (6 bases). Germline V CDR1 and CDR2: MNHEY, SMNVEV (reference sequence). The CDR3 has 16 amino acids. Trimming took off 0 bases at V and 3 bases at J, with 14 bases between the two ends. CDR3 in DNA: TGTGCCAGCAGTTTATCTGGCAGGGGCGCCTACTATGGCTACACCTTC. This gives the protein CASSLSGRGAYYGYTF.

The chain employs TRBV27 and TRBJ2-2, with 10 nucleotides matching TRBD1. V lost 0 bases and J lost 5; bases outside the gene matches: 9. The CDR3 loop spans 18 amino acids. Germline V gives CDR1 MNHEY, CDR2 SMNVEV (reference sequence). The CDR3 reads CASSLSVPTGGATGELFF. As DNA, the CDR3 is TGTGCCAGCAGTTTATCGGTCCCGACAGGGGGCGCAACCGGGGAGCTGTTTTTT.

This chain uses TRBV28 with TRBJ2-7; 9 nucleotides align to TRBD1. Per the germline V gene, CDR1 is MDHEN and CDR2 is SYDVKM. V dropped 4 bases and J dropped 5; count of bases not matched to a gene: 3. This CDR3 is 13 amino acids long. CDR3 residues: CASSSGQGDEQYF. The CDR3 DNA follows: TGTGCCAGCAGTTCGGGACAGGGAGACGAGCAGTACTTC.

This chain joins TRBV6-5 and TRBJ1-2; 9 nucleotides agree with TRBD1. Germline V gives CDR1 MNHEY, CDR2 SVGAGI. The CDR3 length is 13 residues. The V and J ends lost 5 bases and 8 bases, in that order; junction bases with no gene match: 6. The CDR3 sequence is CASSLGTGIGYTF. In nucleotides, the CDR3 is TGTGCCAGCAGTCTAGGGACAGGGATAGGCTACACCTTC.

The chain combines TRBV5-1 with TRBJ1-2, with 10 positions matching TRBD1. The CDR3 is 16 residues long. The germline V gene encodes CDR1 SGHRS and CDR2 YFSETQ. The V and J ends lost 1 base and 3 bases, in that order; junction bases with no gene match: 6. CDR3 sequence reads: CASSLNGQGDHYGYTF. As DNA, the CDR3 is TGCGCCAGCAGCTTGAATGGACAGGGGGATCACTATGGCTACACCTTC.

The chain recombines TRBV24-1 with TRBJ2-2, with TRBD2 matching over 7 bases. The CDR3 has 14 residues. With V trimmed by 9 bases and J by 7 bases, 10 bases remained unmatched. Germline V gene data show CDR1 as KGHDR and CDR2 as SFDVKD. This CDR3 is CATSTAGAVGELFF. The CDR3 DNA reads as TGTGCCACCTCAACGGCGGGAGCGGTCGGGGAGCTGTTTTTT.